This T cell receptor (beta chain) was sequenced for a study of beta chain features in type 1 diabetes. Study-wide results and limits: Moderately but significantly shorter TCRB CDR3s were found in Type 1 diabetes patients in all four CD4+ subsets.

In regard to this clone: Antigen unknown.

The CDR3 length is 17 residues. Germline V gives CDR1 SGHVS, CDR2 FQNEAQ. The ends were cut back, 5 bases at V and 0 bases at J, with 14 bases in the middle. Expressed TCRB transcripts were sequenced, since all the RNA that had been isolated was reverse transcribed. Generated by immunoSEQ multiplex PCR, the TCRdb table keeps only in-frame clones and is missing some. The sample records around 41,000 clones, around 63% being singletons. The specimen was Tregs from blood. This TCR came from a man aged 25-45 years with type 1 diabetes. Some clones in this sample may be carry-over from other donors' samples. The chain links TRBV7-8 to TRBJ1-6, with TRBD1 as a possible D gene (5 bases). CDR3 protein: CASSPRGISSYNSPLHF. The CDR3 DNA sequence: TGTGCCAGCAGCCCTCGGGGGATAAGCTCCTATAATTCACCCCTCCACTTT. Full variable domain (outside the CDR3, taken from reference TRBV7-8 and TRBJ1-6): GAGVSQSPRYKVAKRGQDVALRCDPISGHVSLFWYQQALGQGPEFLTYFQNEAQLDKSGLPSDRFFAERPEGSVSTLKIQRTQQEDSAVYLCASSPRGISSYNSPLHFGNGTRLTVT.